This T cell receptor beta chain stems from a study of human T cells and chemical hapten exposure. Study background: Each week of the roughly 24-week study, patients had diphenylcyclopropenone applied to the scalp. Per-sample TCR yield variability stemmed mainly from small pooled library volume differences.

Time point described: patch test 3, about 24 weeks after DPC sensitization. Treatment described: therapeutic diphenylcyclopropenone sensitization with weekly scalp DPC. Unique molecular identifiers were linked by the library to individual cDNA molecules. TCRdb reprocessed the RACE reads via MiXCR and lists one record per CDR3 protein. This table has about 160,000 distinct CDR3 sequences, about 30% appearing once. The CDR3 contains 12 residues. Germline V gene data show CDR1 as LNHNV and CDR2 as YYDKDF (reference sequence). Between the trimmed V and J ends, which lost 0 bases and 11 bases, there was a span of 8 bases.

This TCR was recovered from a woman under 30 with alopecia areata. Some clones in this sample may be carry-over from other donors' samples. The starting material was whole blood, obtained in connection with sensitization to the hapten diphenylcyclopropenone (DPC). The J gene is TRBJ1-5, the V gene TRBV15; D gene uncertain. In DNA form, the CDR3 reads TGTGCCACCAGCAGAGATAGCGGGGCCCAGCATTTT. It yields the protein CATSRDSGAQHF.